Detailed here is one T cell receptor (beta chain). Its antigen is as yet unknown. The sample originates from a study of T-cell reconstitution after alpha-beta-depleted transplantation in children. Findings and caveats of the study: Surviving recipient T cells and intrathymic progenitors accounted for some patients' high TCRbeta diversity at day 60. At the one-year point after transplant, T-cell counts and TCRbeta diversity were found to come mostly from T cells that had been newly produced.

It was with unique molecular identifiers that the TCRbeta library was prepared. Using its own MiXCR run on the PCR reads, TCRdb lists one record per CDR3 protein. The sample records around 5,000 distinct CDR3 sequences, about a quarter being singletons. Sequenced here: PBMCs, mostly from graft donor cells, sampled 60 days after TCRalphabeta/CD19-depleted stem cell transplant. The clonotype originates from a male patient aged 2 to 10 who had a stem cell transplant for acute lymphoblastic leukemia, so the T cells may come from the graft donor.

CDR3: CASSFRLAGRETQYF. The CDR3 region has the DNA TGTGCCAGCAGCTTTAGGTTAGCGGGGAGGGAGACCCAGTACTTC. V usage is TRBV5-6 and J usage is TRBJ2-5; 8 bases map to TRBD2. CDR1 is SGHDT, CDR2 YYEEEE, per germline. With V trimmed by 2 bases and J by 5 bases, 8 bases remained unmatched. There are 15 residues in the CDR3.